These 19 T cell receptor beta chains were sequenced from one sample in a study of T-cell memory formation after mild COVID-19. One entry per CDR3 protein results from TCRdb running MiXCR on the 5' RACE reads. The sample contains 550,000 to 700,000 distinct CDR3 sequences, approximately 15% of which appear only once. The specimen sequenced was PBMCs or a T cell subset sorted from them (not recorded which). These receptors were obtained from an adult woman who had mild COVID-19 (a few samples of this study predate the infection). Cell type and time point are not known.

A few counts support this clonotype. Here the CDR3 reads CAIDSGEEGTDTQYF. The DNA of the CDR3 is TGTGCCATCGATTCAGGGGAGGAGGGCACAGATACGCAGTATTTT. The gene calls are TRBV10-3 and TRBJ2-3; the D call may be TRBD1 or TRBD2 (6 bases each). The length of the CDR3 is 15 residues. Germline CDR1 ENHRY, CDR2 SYGVKD. Trimming pared 8 bases from V and 1 base from J, leaving 16 bases between.

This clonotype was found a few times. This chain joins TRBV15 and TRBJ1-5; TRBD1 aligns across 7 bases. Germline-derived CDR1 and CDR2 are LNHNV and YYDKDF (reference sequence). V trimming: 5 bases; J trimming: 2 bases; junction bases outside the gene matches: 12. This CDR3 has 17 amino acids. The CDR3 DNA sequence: TGTGCCACCAGCTCGACAGGGAGGGGGGGACGCAATCAGCCCCAGCATTTT. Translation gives CATSSTGRGGRNQPQHF.

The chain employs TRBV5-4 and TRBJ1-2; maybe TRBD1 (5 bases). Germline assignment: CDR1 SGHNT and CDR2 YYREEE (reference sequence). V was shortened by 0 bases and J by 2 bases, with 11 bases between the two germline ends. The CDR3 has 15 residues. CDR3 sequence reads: CASSLDRFPNYGYTF. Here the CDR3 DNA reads TGTGCCAGCAGCTTGGACAGGTTTCCCAACTATGGCTACACCTTC.

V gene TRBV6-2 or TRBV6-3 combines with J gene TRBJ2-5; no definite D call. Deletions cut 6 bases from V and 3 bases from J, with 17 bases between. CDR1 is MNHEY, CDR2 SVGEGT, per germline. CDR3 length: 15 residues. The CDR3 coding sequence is TGTGCCAGCAGCCCTCACGGAAAGGCTAAAGAGACCCAGTACTTC. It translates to CASSPHGKAKETQYF.

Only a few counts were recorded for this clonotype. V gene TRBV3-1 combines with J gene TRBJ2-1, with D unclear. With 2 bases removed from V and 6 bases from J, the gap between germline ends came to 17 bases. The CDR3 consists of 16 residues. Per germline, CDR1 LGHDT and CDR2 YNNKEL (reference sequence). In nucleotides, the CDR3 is TGTGCCAGCAGCCAATTTAGGGTTAGTGTGGGCAATGAGCAGTTCTTC. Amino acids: CASSQFRVSVGNEQFF.

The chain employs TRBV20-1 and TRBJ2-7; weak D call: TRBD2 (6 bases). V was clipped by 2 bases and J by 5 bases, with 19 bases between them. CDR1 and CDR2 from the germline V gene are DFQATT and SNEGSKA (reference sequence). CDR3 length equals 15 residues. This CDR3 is CSARRSAGSDHEQYF. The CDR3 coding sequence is TGCAGTGCTAGACGTTCGGCGGGGAGTGATCACGAGCAGTACTTC.

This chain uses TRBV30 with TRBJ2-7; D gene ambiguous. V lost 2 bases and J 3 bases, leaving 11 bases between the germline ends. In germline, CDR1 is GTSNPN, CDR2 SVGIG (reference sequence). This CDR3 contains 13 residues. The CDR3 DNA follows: TGTGCCTGGAGTATCGTTGCGAGCTACGAGCAGTACTTC. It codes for CAWSIVASYEQYF.

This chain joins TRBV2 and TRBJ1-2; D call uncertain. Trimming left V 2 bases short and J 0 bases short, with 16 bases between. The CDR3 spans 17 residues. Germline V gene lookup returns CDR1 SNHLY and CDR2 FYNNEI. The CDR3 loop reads CASSELRRAPSNYGYTF. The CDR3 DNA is TGTGCCAGCAGTGAACTACGGAGGGCCCCGTCTAACTATGGCTACACCTTC.

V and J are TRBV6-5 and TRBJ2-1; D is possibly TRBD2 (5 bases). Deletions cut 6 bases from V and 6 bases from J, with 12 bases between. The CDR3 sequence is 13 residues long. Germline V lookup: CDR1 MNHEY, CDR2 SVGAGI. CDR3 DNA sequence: TGTGCCAGCAGGAGAGGGAGCGGCAATGAGCAGTTCTTC. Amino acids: CASRRGSGNEQFF.

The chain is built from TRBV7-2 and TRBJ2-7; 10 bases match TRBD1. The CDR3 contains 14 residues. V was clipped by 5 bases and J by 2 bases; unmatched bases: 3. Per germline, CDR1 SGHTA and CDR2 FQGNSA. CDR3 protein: CASSRDRGAYEQYF. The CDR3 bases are TGTGCCAGCAGCCGGGACAGGGGCGCCTACGAGCAGTACTTC.

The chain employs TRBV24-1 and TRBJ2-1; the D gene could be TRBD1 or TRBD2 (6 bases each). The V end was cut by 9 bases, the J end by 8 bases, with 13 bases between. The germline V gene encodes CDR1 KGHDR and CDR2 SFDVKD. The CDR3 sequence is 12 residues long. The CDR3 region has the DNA TGTGCCACCGCCGGAGGGGGAGATGAGCAGTTCTTC. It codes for CATAGGGDEQFF.

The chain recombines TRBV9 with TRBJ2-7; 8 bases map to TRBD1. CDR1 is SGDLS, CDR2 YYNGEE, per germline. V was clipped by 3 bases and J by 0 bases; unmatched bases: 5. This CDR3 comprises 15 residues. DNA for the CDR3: TGTGCCAGCAGCGAAACCGGGACAGGCTCCTACGAGCAGTACTTC. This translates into CASSETGTGSYEQYF.

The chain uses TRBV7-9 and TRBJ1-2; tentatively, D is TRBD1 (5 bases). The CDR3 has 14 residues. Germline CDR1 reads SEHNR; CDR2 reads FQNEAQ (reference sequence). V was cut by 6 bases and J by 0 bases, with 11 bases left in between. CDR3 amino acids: CASSRDGANYGYTF. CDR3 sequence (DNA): TGTGCCAGCAGTCGGGACGGAGCTAACTATGGCTACACCTTC.

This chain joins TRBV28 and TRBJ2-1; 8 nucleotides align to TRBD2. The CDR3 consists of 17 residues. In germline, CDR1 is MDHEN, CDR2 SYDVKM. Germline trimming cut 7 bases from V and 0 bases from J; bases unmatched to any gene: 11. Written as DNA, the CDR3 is TGTGCCAGCACCCTTGCTAGCGGGCCTAGCTCCTACAATGAGCAGTTCTTC. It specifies CASTLASGPSSYNEQFF.

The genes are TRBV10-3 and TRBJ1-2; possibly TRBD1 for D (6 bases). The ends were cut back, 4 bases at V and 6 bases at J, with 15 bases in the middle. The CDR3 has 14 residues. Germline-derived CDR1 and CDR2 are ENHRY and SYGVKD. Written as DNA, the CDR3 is TGTGCCATCAGTGCCCAGGGGCTGATTGATGGCTACACCTTC. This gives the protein CAISAQGLIDGYTF.

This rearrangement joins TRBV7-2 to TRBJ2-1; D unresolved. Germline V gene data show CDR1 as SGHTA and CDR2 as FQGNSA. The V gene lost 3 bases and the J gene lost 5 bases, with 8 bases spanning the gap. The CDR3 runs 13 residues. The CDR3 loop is CASSLRWDNEQFF. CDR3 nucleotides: TGTGCCAGCAGCTTGAGGTGGGACAATGAGCAGTTCTTC.

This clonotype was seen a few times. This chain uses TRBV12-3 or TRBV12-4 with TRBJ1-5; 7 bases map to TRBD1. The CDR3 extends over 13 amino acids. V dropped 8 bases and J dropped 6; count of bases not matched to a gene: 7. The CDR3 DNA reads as TGTGCCAGCCGCCTAGCAGGGGGTCAGCCCCAGCATTTT. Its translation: CASRLAGGQPQHF.

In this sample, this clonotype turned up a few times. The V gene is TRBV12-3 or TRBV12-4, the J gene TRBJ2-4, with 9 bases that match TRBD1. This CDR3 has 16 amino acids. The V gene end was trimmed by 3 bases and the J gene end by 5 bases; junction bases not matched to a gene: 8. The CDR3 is CASSLGRDRDQNIQYF. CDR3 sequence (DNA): TGTGCCAGCAGTTTGGGCCGGGACAGGGACCAAAACATTCAGTACTTC.

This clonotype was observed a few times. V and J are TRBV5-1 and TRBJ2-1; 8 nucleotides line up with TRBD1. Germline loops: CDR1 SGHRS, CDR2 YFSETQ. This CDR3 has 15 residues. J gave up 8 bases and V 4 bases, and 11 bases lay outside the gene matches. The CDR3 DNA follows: TGCGCCAGCAGCCCGTACGGACAGGGAAGCGATGAGCAGTTCTTC. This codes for CASSPYGQGSDEQFF.